This T cell receptor beta chain was recovered during a study of cytomegalovirus exposure and HLA in healthy donors. Study at large: A preliminary data release comprised tens of millions of unique TCRs obtained from HLA-typed donors.

A multiplex PCR was run with 60 Vbeta primers and 13 Jbeta primers. The protocol was immunoSEQ multiplex PCR, while the TCRdb copy is restricted to in-frame clones and leaves out a portion. The sample holds roughly 180,000 clones; around 80% are singletons and the top ten take more than 1%. Germline CDR1 reads SQVTM; CDR2 reads ANQGSEA. V was shortened by 7 bases and J by 1 base, with 10 bases between the two germline ends. The CDR3 covers 12 residues. The receptor comes from a boy younger than 10 in good health and CMV-seronegative. Material: PBMCs. The chain uses TRBV29-1 and TRBJ1-1, with D unresolved. CDR3 coding DNA: TGCAGCGCTGAGCGGGGGAACACTGAAGCTTTCTTT. This sequence encodes CSAERGNTEAFF.